The TCR beta chain described here comes from a study of beta chain features in type 1 diabetes (dated by TCRdb to 2016 to 2019). As for the study more broadly: Mean age, gender distribution, total cell number and subset yield were not different between patients and healthy donors. The study compared TCRB repertoires of sorted circulating CD4+ T cell subsets between recently diagnosed type 1 diabetes patients and matched healthy donors. A total of about 110,000,000 sorted cells were examined across all samples, and a strong correlation was observed between cell number per subset and RNA yield. Naive and central memory subsets were obtained from all 30 or so donors, but regulatory and stem cell-like memory subsets were isolated from only 8 patients and 8 healthy donors. Overall study results and their limits: Naive, central memory and regulatory TCRB repertoires appeared to be more alike among patients than among healthy donors. Type 1 diabetes patients showed a moderate but significant shortening of TCRB CDR3 length in all four CD4+ subsets. Fewer insertions and more nucleotide deletions at VDJ recombination sites were observed in patients with type 1 diabetes, implying thymic rearrangement abnormalities. Because cDNA rather than genomic DNA was sequenced, highly expressing activated cells could have been over-represented, although no difference in activation and CD3 levels was found between groups. Because small numbers of individuals were included in the HLA sub-analyses, any influence of HLA type on TCRB rearrangement was left unresolved. PCR may preferentially amplify shorter templates, but because patient and control samples were amplified and corrected together, any resulting skew would affect both groups equally.

Concerning this clone itself: This receptor's antigen is unknown. No base-level quality is on record; no much larger clone is a single base apart.

From each donor, a single peripheral blood sample of approximately 110 mL on average was drawn into heparinised tubes. Using a panel that included CD45RO, CCR7, CD25, CD127, CD95 and CD27, naive, central memory, regulatory and stem cell-like memory CD4+ T cells were sorted on a BD FACSAria II. A purity above 98% was achieved for all sorted populations. Right away, PBMCs were isolated by Lymphoprep density gradient centrifugation and were stained directly, with no culture step. To minimize batch effects, samples were stained and sorted in pairs, one healthy donor with one patient per experiment. In the germline V gene, CDR1 corresponds to MNHNS and CDR2 to SASEGT. The V and J ends are trimmed by 8 bases and 3 bases, leaving 14 bases between them. From the cysteine up to the phenylalanine, the CDR3 has a length of 14 residues. This entry keeps only the CDR3 DNA: 42 bases, framed from base 1. All of the isolated RNA was reverse transcribed with the High Capacity cDNA Reverse Transcription Kit, so expressed TCRB transcripts were sequenced. Naive, central memory and regulatory T cell samples underwent deep immunoSEQ sequencing, averaging around 4 million total reads per sample. Sorted cells were lysed in RLT buffer and RNA was extracted with DNase-treated RNeasy Micro or Mini kits, depending on cell number. Each cell subset was processed separately to prevent cross-contamination, with patient and healthy donor samples processed together. Using the immunoSEQ multiplex PCR, TCRB sequences were amplified from cDNA into 87-bp fragments spanning the CDR3 region. Amplicons were sequenced on the Illumina HiSeq platform. The original pipeline was this. PCR bias was computationally corrected using synthetic template baselines, reads within Hamming distance 2 were collapsed, and singletons that could not be merged were discarded. Reads were aligned against IMGT so that V, D and J genes, CDR3 length and insertions or deletions at six rearrangement sites could be assigned. Within each subset, clonotype counts were normalized to sorted cell number, and only after that were true diversity and Gini coefficients computed with the tcR R package. Repertoire sharing was quantified using the overlap coefficient calculated on TCRB nucleotide sequences. Out-of-frame TCRB sequences from naive cells were analyzed as a proxy for the pre-selection repertoire. TCRdb re-hosts the immuneACCESS table, in-frame sequences only. Its copies lack some clones; in the studies checked, an unresolved V gene accounts for under half of them, and the cause for the rest is not known. The V and J calls and clone size come from that table; D and trimming were worked out from the DNA. For this sample there are 600,000 to 700,000 clones; 10% to 15% appear just once. 0.022% of the sample comes from the top ten.

The source material was naive CD4+ T cells from blood. The meaning of the sample's cell subset or site label: true naive CD4+ T cells. The chain joins TRBV6-1 to TRBJ1-5, and TRBD1 may be the D gene, going by 5 matching bases. This sequence originates from a man aged 18-30 years with type 1 diabetes. The bases read TGTGCCAGCGCCCGACAGAATACCAATCAGCCCCAGCATTTT. This sequence encodes CASARQNTNQPQHF.